The rows below give T cell receptor beta chains drawn from one sample of a study of CD8 T cells in Susac syndrome. In TCRdb, the immunoSEQ multiplex PCR reads were re-called with MiXCR into one record per CDR3 protein. Among some 110,000 distinct CDR3 sequences listed, around 94% were seen once. Input material: CD4+ T cells from PBMCs. The receptors were sampled from a human donor in good health. Each CDR3 is given with its conserved first and last residue. A D gene is named only where the DNA matches it firmly. Not all rows give a size; the values are once, few, many and, for expanded clones, a class.

abundance: -; v_gene: TRBV11-2; d_gene: TRBD2; j_gene: TRBJ2-1; CDR3aa: CASSLTSGSNEQFF; CDR3nt: TGTGCCAGCAGCTTGACTAGCGGGAGCAATGAGCAGTTCTTC
abundance: -; v_gene: TRBV6-5; d_gene: -; j_gene: TRBJ1-3; CDR3aa: CASSDGSSGNTIYF; CDR3nt: TGTGCCAGCAGTGACGGCAGCTCTGGAAACACCATATATTTT
abundance: -; v_gene: TRBV7-9; d_gene: TRBD1; j_gene: TRBJ1-2; CDR3aa: CASSSLDRGLGYGYTF; CDR3nt: TGTGCCAGCAGCTCCCTGGACAGGGGGCTTGGCTATGGCTACACCTTC
abundance: -; v_gene: TRBV6-2/TRBV6-3; d_gene: TRBD1; j_gene: TRBJ1-2; CDR3aa: CASSPGQFYGYTF; CDR3nt: TGTGCCAGCAGCCCGGGACAGTTCTATGGCTACACCTTC
abundance: once; v_gene: TRBV27; d_gene: -; j_gene: TRBJ1-3; CDR3aa: CARSDSGANSGNTIYF; CDR3nt: TGTGCCAGGAGTGACAGTGGGGCCAACTCTGGAAACACCATATATTTT
abundance: -; v_gene: TRBV14; d_gene: TRBD2; j_gene: TRBJ2-4; CDR3aa: CASSQEWASGEAKNIQYF; CDR3nt: TGTGCCAGCAGCCAAGAATGGGCTAGCGGAGAAGCCAAAAACATTCAGTACTTC
abundance: -; v_gene: TRBV29-1; d_gene: TRBD1; j_gene: TRBJ2-7; CDR3aa: CSVSTGTTYEQYF; CDR3nt: TGCAGCGTTTCGACAGGGACGACTTACGAGCAGTACTTC
abundance: -; v_gene: TRBV4-3; d_gene: TRBD2; j_gene: TRBJ2-7; CDR3aa: CASSQDLGGTRSYEQYF; CDR3nt: TGCGCCAGCAGCCAGGACTTGGGCGGGACTAGGTCCTACGAGCAGTACTTC
abundance: -; v_gene: TRBV3-1; d_gene: -; j_gene: TRBJ1-1; CDR3aa: CASSQALQTEAFF; CDR3nt: TGTGCCAGCAGCCAAGCCCTACAAACTGAAGCTTTCTTT
abundance: -; v_gene: TRBV18; d_gene: -; j_gene: TRBJ1-1; CDR3aa: CASSPPISMNTEAFF; CDR3nt: TGTGCCAGCTCACCACCGATCAGCATGAACACTGAAGCTTTCTTT
abundance: -; v_gene: TRBV30; d_gene: -; j_gene: TRBJ2-3; CDR3aa: CAWTGISRDTQYF; CDR3nt: TGTGCGTGGACCGGGATTAGCCGGGATACGCAGTATTTT
abundance: -; v_gene: TRBV18; d_gene: -; j_gene: TRBJ2-7; CDR3aa: CASSGGPFYEQYF; CDR3nt: TGTGCCAGCTCAGGGGGACCATTCTACGAGCAGTACTTC
abundance: once; v_gene: TRBV19; d_gene: -; j_gene: TRBJ1-1; CDR3aa: CASSTELTVNTEAFF; CDR3nt: TGTGCCAGTAGTACAGAATTGACGGTGAACACTGAAGCTTTCTTT
abundance: -; v_gene: TRBV20-1; d_gene: -; j_gene: TRBJ1-1; CDR3aa: CSARDQKVFGTEAFF; CDR3nt: TGCAGTGCTAGAGACCAGAAGGTGTTTGGCACTGAAGCTTTCTTT
abundance: -; v_gene: TRBV20-1; d_gene: -; j_gene: TRBJ1-1; CDR3aa: CSARPYTEAFF; CDR3nt: TGCAGTGCTAGACCGTACACTGAAGCTTTCTTT
abundance: -; v_gene: TRBV20-1; d_gene: -; j_gene: TRBJ2-2; CDR3aa: CSARDLDTGELFF; CDR3nt: TGCAGTGCTAGAGATTTGGACACCGGGGAGCTGTTTTTT
abundance: -; v_gene: TRBV5-1; d_gene: TRBD2; j_gene: TRBJ2-1; CDR3aa: CASSFLAGGRYNEQFF; CDR3nt: TGCGCCAGCAGCTTTCTAGCGGGAGGGCGATACAATGAGCAGTTCTTC
abundance: -; v_gene: TRBV9; d_gene: -; j_gene: TRBJ2-5; CDR3aa: CASSVAGSETQYF; CDR3nt: TGTGCCAGCAGCGTAGCAGGGTCGGAGACCCAGTACTTC
abundance: -; v_gene: TRBV30; d_gene: -; j_gene: TRBJ2-1; CDR3aa: CAFPPRNNNNEQFF; CDR3nt: TGTGCCTTTCCACCACGGAATAACAACAATGAGCAGTTCTTC
abundance: -; v_gene: TRBV20-1; d_gene: TRBD2; j_gene: TRBJ2-7; CDR3aa: CSARGARGRDKYEQYF; CDR3nt: TGCAGTGCTAGAGGCGCTAGAGGGAGGGATAAGTACGAGCAGTACTTC
abundance: -; v_gene: TRBV15; d_gene: -; j_gene: TRBJ2-5; CDR3aa: CATSRDRDQETQYF; CDR3nt: TGTGCCACCAGCAGAGATCGGGACCAAGAGACCCAGTACTTC
abundance: -; v_gene: TRBV6-5; d_gene: -; j_gene: TRBJ2-3; CDR3aa: CASSYSGGRTDTQYF; CDR3nt: TGTGCCAGCAGTTACTCGGGGGGCCGTACAGATACGCAGTATTTT
abundance: -; v_gene: TRBV24-1; d_gene: -; j_gene: TRBJ2-1; CDR3aa: CATSDPGTGEQFF; CDR3nt: TGTGCCACCAGTGACCCCGGGACCGGTGAGCAGTTCTTC
abundance: -; v_gene: TRBV20-1; d_gene: -; j_gene: TRBJ2-3; CDR3aa: CSARNVGPDTQYF; CDR3nt: TGCAGTGCTAGGAATGTTGGACCAGATACGCAGTATTTT
abundance: -; v_gene: TRBV7-9; d_gene: TRBD2; j_gene: TRBJ2-1; CDR3aa: CASSLGTSVYEQFF; CDR3nt: TGTGCCAGCAGCTTAGGGACTAGCGTATATGAGCAGTTCTTC
abundance: -; v_gene: TRBV2; d_gene: TRBD2; j_gene: TRBJ2-3; CDR3aa: CASGGGRWVTDTQYF; CDR3nt: TGTGCCAGCGGGGGGGGGAGATGGGTCACAGATACGCAGTATTTT
abundance: -; v_gene: TRBV4-3; d_gene: TRBD2; j_gene: TRBJ2-1; CDR3aa: CASSQDPPSGTPPGQFF; CDR3nt: TGCGCCAGCAGCCAAGATCCCCCTAGCGGTACTCCCCCTGGGCAGTTCTTC
abundance: -; v_gene: TRBV5-6; d_gene: -; j_gene: TRBJ2-2; CDR3aa: CASSLGSLVAGELFF; CDR3nt: TGTGCCAGCAGCTTGGGTTCTTTAGTCGCCGGGGAGCTGTTTTTT
abundance: -; v_gene: TRBV20-1; d_gene: -; j_gene: TRBJ1-2; CDR3aa: CSAGKGASYGYTF; CDR3nt: TGCAGTGCTGGGAAAGGGGCAAGCTATGGCTACACCTTC
abundance: -; v_gene: TRBV7-2; d_gene: TRBD1; j_gene: TRBJ2-2; CDR3aa: CASSFSTGGGELFF; CDR3nt: TGTGCCAGCAGCTTCTCAACAGGGGGCGGGGAGCTGTTTTTT
abundance: -; v_gene: TRBV6-5; d_gene: TRBD2; j_gene: TRBJ2-7; CDR3aa: CASTGGRIYEQYF; CDR3nt: TGTGCCAGCACCGGGGGGAGAATCTACGAGCAGTACTTC
abundance: -; v_gene: TRBV7-2; d_gene: -; j_gene: TRBJ2-7; CDR3aa: CASSLASGTYEQYF; CDR3nt: TGTGCCAGCAGCTTAGCTTCCGGTACCTACGAGCAGTACTTC
abundance: few; v_gene: TRBV3-1; d_gene: -; j_gene: TRBJ2-7; CDR3aa: CASSQAGTYSYEQYF; CDR3nt: TGTGCCAGCAGCCAAGCCGGGACCTATTCCTACGAGCAGTACTTC
abundance: -; v_gene: TRBV25-1; d_gene: TRBD1; j_gene: TRBJ1-2; CDR3aa: CASSLTGKGYTF; CDR3nt: TGTGCCAGCAGCCTGACAGGGAAGGGCTACACCTTC
abundance: -; v_gene: TRBV30; d_gene: TRBD2; j_gene: TRBJ2-1; CDR3aa: CAWSVTSGNEQFF; CDR3nt: TGTGCCTGGAGTGTGACTAGCGGGAATGAGCAGTTCTTC
abundance: -; v_gene: TRBV7-8; d_gene: -; j_gene: TRBJ1-1; CDR3aa: CASSFGTGVNTEAFF; CDR3nt: TGTGCCAGCAGCTTTGGGACGGGGGTTAACACTGAAGCTTTCTTT
abundance: -; v_gene: TRBV6-2/TRBV6-3; d_gene: -; j_gene: TRBJ2-7; CDR3aa: CASSYNGQGPSYEQYF; CDR3nt: TGTGCCAGCAGTTACAATGGGCAGGGCCCTTCCTACGAGCAGTACTTC
abundance: -; v_gene: TRBV5-1; d_gene: -; j_gene: TRBJ2-7; CDR3aa: CASSFGGPPYEQYF; CDR3nt: TGCGCCAGCAGCTTCGGGGGCCCACCCTACGAGCAGTACTTC
abundance: -; v_gene: TRBV10-3; d_gene: TRBD2; j_gene: TRBJ2-3; CDR3aa: CAISSLTSGSPDTQYF; CDR3nt: TGTGCCATCAGTTCTCTTACTAGCGGGAGCCCAGATACGCAGTATTTT
abundance: -; v_gene: TRBV5-1; d_gene: TRBD2; j_gene: TRBJ2-5; CDR3aa: CASSDPGLAGSSPQYF; CDR3nt: TGCGCCAGCAGCGATCCGGGACTAGCGGGAAGTTCTCCCCAGTACTTC